Listed below are T cell receptor beta chains from one sample, sequenced in a study of blood T cell repertoires in COVID-19. Measured with immunoSEQ multiplex PCR; TCRdb has only the in-frame clones, and not every one. Of about 280,000 clones in the sample, more than 75% are singletons; the top ten hold 2% to 2.5%. Sequenced: PBMCs or T cells enriched from blood (not recorded which). The receptors derive from a woman in her sixties in a cohort exposed to, infected with or recovered from COVID-19 (not recorded which). The CDR3 runs from the conserved cysteine through the conserved F or W. Each record gives: clone size, J gene, D gene, V gene, CDR3 length, CDR3 DNA, CDR3 protein. D genes are given only for firm matches. Not all rows give a size; the values are once, few, many and, for expanded clones, a class.

>NA|TRBJ2-1|NA|TRBV5-1|13
TGCGCCAGCAGCTCGGACTCACCCAATGAGCAGTTCTTC
CASSSDSPNEQFF
>NA|TRBJ2-5|NA|TRBV6-2/TRBV6-3|13
TGTGCCAGCAGCGGGACTGCCCAAGAGACCCAGTACTTC
CASSGTAQETQYF
>NA|TRBJ1-1|TRBD1|TRBV5-4|13
TGTGGTGTAGGGGAGACAGGGACCACTGAAGCTTTCTTT
CGVGETGTTEAFF
>NA|TRBJ2-7|TRBD2|TRBV13|17
TGTGCCAGCAGCATGGGACTAGCGGGAGTCTTCCCCTACGAGCAGTACTTC
CASSMGLAGVFPYEQYF
>NA|TRBJ2-2|TRBD1|TRBV10-3|16
TGTGCCATCAGTCGGACAGGGAGGAAGGACACCGGGGAGCTGTTTTTT
CAISRTGRKDTGELFF
>once|TRBJ1-6|NA|TRBV11-3|13
TGTGCCAGCAGCTTGCGGGGTGATTCACCCCTCCACTTT
CASSLRGDSPLHF
>NA|TRBJ2-1|TRBD1|TRBV7-9|14
TGTGCCAGCAGCCTGGGACAGTCCTACAATGAGCAGTTCTTC
CASSLGQSYNEQFF
>NA|TRBJ2-7|NA|TRBV19|12
TGTGCCAGTAGCGCAGGGAAGCAAGAGCAGTACTTC
CASSAGKQEQYF
>NA|TRBJ2-3|TRBD1|TRBV24-1|15
TGTGCCACCAGTCGCTCGGGACAGGGGCTAGTCACGCAGTATTTT
CATSRSGQGLVTQYF
>NA|TRBJ2-1|TRBD2|TRBV28|19
TGTGCCAGCAGTTATATGGCATGGACTAGCGGGACAGGCTACAATGAGCAGTTCTTC
CASSYMAWTSGTGYNEQFF
>once|TRBJ1-1|NA|TRBV2|11
TGTGCCAGCAGCCGACAGCCTGAAGCTTTCTTT
CASSRQPEAFF
>once|TRBJ1-2|NA|TRBV7-2|13
TGTGCCAGCAGCTCCGTTGGGGCCGACGAATACACCTTC
CASSSVGADEYTF
>NA|TRBJ1-5|NA|TRBV10-3|13
TGTGCCATCAGTGAGGACGGGGATCAGCCCCAGCATTTT
CAISEDGDQPQHF
>NA|TRBJ1-5|TRBD1|TRBV4-2|17
TGTGCCAGCAGCGCAGGGGGGGGACAGGGAGGCAATCAGCCCCAGCATTTT
CASSAGGGQGGNQPQHF
>NA|TRBJ2-1|NA|TRBV12-5|15
TGTGCTAGTGGTTTGGTATTGGACGGAGGCAATGAGCAGTTCTTC
CASGLVLDGGNEQFF
>NA|TRBJ1-2|NA|TRBV24-1|12
TGTGCCACCAGTGGAGGGAACTATGGCTACACCTTC
CATSGGNYGYTF
>NA|TRBJ2-2|NA|TRBV9|17
TGTGCCAGCAGCTTTAGCGTTGCGGACGGGAACACCGGGGAGCTGTTTTTT
CASSFSVADGNTGELFF
>NA|TRBJ1-3|TRBD1|TRBV24-1|16
TGTGCCACCAGCCCCGGACAGGGGGGCACTGGAAACACCATATATTTT
CATSPGQGGTGNTIYF
>once|TRBJ2-7|NA|TRBV7-6|12
TGTGCCAGCAGGGGAGGTAGATACGAGCAGTACTTC
CASRGGRYEQYF
>NA|TRBJ1-3|NA|TRBV7-8|15
TGTGCCAGCAGCCCGAACGGTGTAAATGGAAACACCATATATTTT
CASSPNGVNGNTIYF
>NA|TRBJ2-1|TRBD2|TRBV5-6|19
TGTGCCAGCAGCTTGATGGGGTGGGCTAGCGGGAGGTGGTCCTATGAGCAGTTCTTC
CASSLMGWASGRWSYEQFF
>NA|TRBJ2-2|NA|TRBV12-3/TRBV12-4|13
TGTGCCAGCAGATACTCATCCGCGGGGGAGCTGTTTTTT
CASRYSSAGELFF
>NA|TRBJ2-7|NA|TRBV6-5|15
TGTGCCAGCAGCCCCGCTAGCGTCAGCTCCTACGAGCAGTACTTC
CASSPASVSSYEQYF
>NA|TRBJ2-5|TRBD2|TRBV7-3|15
TGTGCCAGCAGCTCCACTAGCGCCTACCAAGAGACCCAGTACTTC
CASSSTSAYQETQYF
>NA|TRBJ1-1|TRBD1|TRBV6-5|16
TGTGCCAGCAGTTCACCGGACAGGGGACGAAAAACTGAAGCTTTCTTT
CASSSPDRGRKTEAFF
>NA|TRBJ2-5|TRBD2|TRBV3-1/TRBV3-2|17
TGTGCCAGCAGCTCGCCGGCGGGGGGAGTTTGGGAAGAGACCCAGTACTTC
CASSSPAGGVWEETQYF
>NA|TRBJ2-7|NA|TRBV28|15
TGTGCCAGCAGCGGGGGACTCCAGCCTTCCTACGAGCAGTACTTC
CASSGGLQPSYEQYF
>NA|TRBJ2-7|NA|TRBV5-4|15
TGTGCCAGCAGCTTGGGCAGAGGCAGCTCCTACGAGCAGTACTTC
CASSLGRGSSYEQYF
>NA|TRBJ1-2|TRBD1|TRBV12-3/TRBV12-4|13
TGTGCCAGCAACAGGGGTGAAGTCACTGGCTACACCTTC
CASNRGEVTGYTF
>NA|TRBJ2-4|TRBD2|TRBV4-3|19
TGCGCCAGCAGCCAAGATGTGACTAGCGGGAGTAAGGCCAAAAACATTCAGTACTTC
CASSQDVTSGSKAKNIQYF
>few|TRBJ2-7|TRBD2|TRBV3-1/TRBV3-2|14
TGTGCCAGCAGCGCAGCGGGAGGGCCTCACGAGCAGTACTTC
CASSAAGGPHEQYF
>NA|TRBJ1-1|NA|TRBV18|13
TGTGCCAGCTTACTTCAGGGGAACACTGAAGCTTTCTTT
CASLLQGNTEAFF
>NA|TRBJ2-7|TRBD1|TRBV2|15
TGTGCCAGCAGGAAAGGCGAACAGGGGGCCTACGAGCAGTACTTC
CASRKGEQGAYEQYF
>NA|TRBJ2-1|TRBD2|TRBV27|14
TGTGCCAGCAGGTTAGCGGGGCGCTACAATGAGCAGTTCTTC
CASRLAGRYNEQFF
>NA|TRBJ2-1|TRBD2|TRBV5-1|15
TGCGCCAGCAGCTTGGGACTAGCGGACTACAATGAGCAGTTCTTC
CASSLGLADYNEQFF
>NA|TRBJ2-7|TRBD1|TRBV4-2|15
TGTGCCAGCAGCCAAGAGGTCCAGGGGGCTTACGAGCAGTACTTC
CASSQEVQGAYEQYF
>NA|TRBJ1-1|NA|TRBV27|12
TGTGCCAGCAGTCCAGGGGTTACTGAAGCTTTCTTT
CASSPGVTEAFF
>NA|TRBJ2-1|TRBD2|TRBV19|17
TGTGCCAGTAGTATAGATAAGCTAGCGGGAGGGCTCGATGAGCAGTTCTTC
CASSIDKLAGGLDEQFF
>NA|TRBJ1-5|TRBD1|TRBV6-5|14
TGTGCCAGCAGTACCACAGGGGGTGATCAGCCCCAGCATTTT
CASSTTGGDQPQHF
>NA|TRBJ1-2|NA|TRBV29-1|15
TGCAGCGTTGGAACTGGACGGGGGACGAATTATGGCTACACCTTC
CSVGTGRGTNYGYTF
>NA|TRBJ2-1|NA|TRBV6-5|13
TGTGCCAGCAGCCTCGGACACTACAATGAGCAGTTCTTC
CASSLGHYNEQFF
>NA|TRBJ2-1|NA|TRBV30|11
TGTGCCTGGAGTGTCAACACAGAGCAGTTCTTC
CAWSVNTEQFF
>NA|TRBJ2-1|NA|TRBV11-3|15
TGTGCCAGCAGCTTAGATCAAGACATTTTCAATGAGCAGTTCTTC
CASSLDQDIFNEQFF
>once|TRBJ2-7|NA|TRBV3-1/TRBV3-2|14
TGTGCCAGCAGCCAAGCAACAGGGTTCTACGAGCAGTACTTC
CASSQATGFYEQYF
>NA|TRBJ2-2|NA|TRBV5-4|17
TGTGCCAGCAGCTTGGCCAGTGCAGGGCTGGGGACCGGGGAGCTGTTTTTT
CASSLASAGLGTGELFF
>NA|TRBJ1-1|TRBD1|TRBV30|19
TGTGCCTGGACCTGGAGGCAGGCCAGGGGGCCTAGGTCAAGAACTGAAGCTTTCTTT
CAWTWRQARGPRSRTEAFF
>NA|TRBJ1-3|NA|TRBV21-1|14
TGTGCCAGCAGTTGGTACAACTCTGGAAACACCATATATTTT
CASSWYNSGNTIYF
>NA|TRBJ1-1|NA|TRBV9|15
TGTGCCAGCAGCACCCTACCGTCTGAGAACACTGAAGCTTTCTTT
CASSTLPSENTEAFF
>NA|TRBJ1-3|TRBD1|TRBV27|15
TGTGCCAGCAGGGGGACAGGTTCCTCTGGAAACACCATATATTTT
CASRGTGSSGNTIYF
>NA|TRBJ1-3|TRBD1|TRBV2|15
TGTGCCAGCAGTACGGGACAGGGCTCTGGAAACACCATATATTTT
CASSTGQGSGNTIYF
>NA|TRBJ1-1|NA|TRBV30|14
TGTGCCTGGAGTGTAGCGGGGAGGAGCACTGAAGCTTTCTTT
CAWSVAGRSTEAFF
>NA|TRBJ1-1|TRBD1|TRBV29-1|14
TGCAGCGGCCGGCGACAGGGAGGAAACACTGAAGCTTTCTTT
CSGRRQGGNTEAFF